This T cell receptor (beta chain) was retrieved from a study of chemoradiotherapy in HPV16-positive cancers. About the research overall: Candidate HPV-specific clones and shared TCR motifs came from a couple of HPV16-positive patients. Study-level results: Candidate HPV-specific clones and E7-related TCR motifs grew in tumor during treatment.

As to this clone: Its antigen is not identified.

Assay used: immunoSEQ multiplex PCR; TCRdb lists only in-frame clones, some missing. In the table there are 20,000 to 25,000 clones, 86% of which are singletons. J lost 4 bases, V lost 5 bases, and 1 base had no gene match. The CDR3 consists of 12 residues. Germline V gives CDR1 SQVTM, CDR2 ANQGSEA. The clonotype comes from a human donor with HPV-associated anogenital cancer. The V gene is TRBV29-1, the J gene TRBJ2-3, with 9 bases lining up with TRBD1. The sample was blood, taken from a patient who underwent chemoradiotherapy. The CDR3 coding sequence is TGCAGCGTTCACAGGGGGCCAGATACGCAGTATTTT. Translating gives CSVHRGPDTQYF.